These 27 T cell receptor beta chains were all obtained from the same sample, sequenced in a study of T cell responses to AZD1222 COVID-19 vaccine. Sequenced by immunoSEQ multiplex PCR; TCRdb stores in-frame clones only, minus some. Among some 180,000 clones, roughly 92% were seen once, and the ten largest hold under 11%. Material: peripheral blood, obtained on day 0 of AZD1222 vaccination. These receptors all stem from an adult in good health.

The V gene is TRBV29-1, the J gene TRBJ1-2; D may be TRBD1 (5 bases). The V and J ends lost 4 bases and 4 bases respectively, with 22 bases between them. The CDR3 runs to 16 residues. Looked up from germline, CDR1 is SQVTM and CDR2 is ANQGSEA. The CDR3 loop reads CSVATGLEIHGYGYTF. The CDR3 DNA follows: TGCAGCGTTGCTACAGGCCTTGAGATCCATGGCTATGGCTACACCTTC. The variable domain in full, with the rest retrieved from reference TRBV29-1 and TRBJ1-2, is SAVISQKPSRDICQRGTSLTIQCQVDSQVTMMFWYRQQPGQSLTLIATANQGSEATYESGFVIDKFPISRPNLTFSTLTVSNMSPEDSSIYLCSVATGLEIHGYGYTFGSGTRLTVV.

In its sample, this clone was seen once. CDR3 sequence (DNA): TGTGCCAGCAGCGCCATCCCCCAGAACACTGAAGCTTTCTTT. It codes for CASSAIPQNTEAFF. The rearrangement uses TRBV9 and TRBJ1-1; D not resolved. The germline gives CDR1 SGDLS, CDR2 YYNGEE. CDR3 size: 14 residues. V shed 3 bases and J shed 1 base, with 10 bases lying between them.

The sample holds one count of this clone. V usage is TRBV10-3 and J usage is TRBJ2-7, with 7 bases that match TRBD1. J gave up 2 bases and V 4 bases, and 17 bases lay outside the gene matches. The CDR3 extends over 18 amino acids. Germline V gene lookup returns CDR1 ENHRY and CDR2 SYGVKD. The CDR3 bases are TGTGCCATCAGTGCAAGGCCCCTGACAGGGACCATAACCTACGAGCAGTACGTC. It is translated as CAISARPLTGTITYEQYV.

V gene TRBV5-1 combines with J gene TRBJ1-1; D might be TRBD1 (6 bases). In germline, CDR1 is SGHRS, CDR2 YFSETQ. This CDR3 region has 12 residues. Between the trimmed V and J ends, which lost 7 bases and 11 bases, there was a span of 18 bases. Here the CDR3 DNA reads TGCGCCAGCTCTCCCGGGGGCACGTTGGCTTTCTTT. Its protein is CASSPGGTLAFF.

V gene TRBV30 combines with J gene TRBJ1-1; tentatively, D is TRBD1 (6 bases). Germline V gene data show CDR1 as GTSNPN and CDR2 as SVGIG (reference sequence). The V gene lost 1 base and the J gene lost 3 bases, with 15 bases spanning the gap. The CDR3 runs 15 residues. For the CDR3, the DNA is TGTGCCTGGAGTGCCCCTAACAGGGAGTACACTGAAGCTTTCTTT. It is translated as CAWSAPNREYTEAFF.

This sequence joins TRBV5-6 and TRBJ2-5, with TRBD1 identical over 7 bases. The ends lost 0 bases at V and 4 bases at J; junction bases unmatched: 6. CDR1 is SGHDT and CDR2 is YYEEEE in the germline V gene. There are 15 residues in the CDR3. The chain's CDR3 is CASSLATNRGETQYF. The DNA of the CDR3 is TGTGCCAGCAGCTTGGCTACTAACAGGGGAGAGACCCAGTACTTC.

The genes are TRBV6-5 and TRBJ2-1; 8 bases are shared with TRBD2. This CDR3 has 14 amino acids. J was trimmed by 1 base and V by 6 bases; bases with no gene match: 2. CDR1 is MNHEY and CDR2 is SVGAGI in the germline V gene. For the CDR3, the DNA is TGTGCCAGCAGGGTAGCGGGGTCCTACAATGAGCAGTTCTTC. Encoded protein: CASRVAGSYNEQFF.

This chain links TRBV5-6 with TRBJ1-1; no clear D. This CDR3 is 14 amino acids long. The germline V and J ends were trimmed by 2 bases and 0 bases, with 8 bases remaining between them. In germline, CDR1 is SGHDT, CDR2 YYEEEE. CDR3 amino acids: CASSFDWVNTEAFF. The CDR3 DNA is TGTGCCAGCAGCTTCGATTGGGTGAACACTGAAGCTTTCTTT. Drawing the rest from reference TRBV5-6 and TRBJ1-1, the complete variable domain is DAGVTQSPTHLIKTRGQQVTLRCSPKSGHDTVSWYQQALGQGPQFIFQYYEEEERQRGNFPDRFSGHQFPNYSSELNVNALLLGDSALYLCASSFDWVNTEAFFGQGTRLTVV.

The CDR3 loop is CASSPGQYNEQFF. Here the CDR3 DNA reads TGTGCCAGCAGTCCAGGACAGTACAATGAGCAGTTCTTC. The chain uses TRBV7-9 and TRBJ2-1, with a possible D match to TRBD1 (6 bases). With 6 bases removed from V and 4 bases from J, the gap between germline ends came to 10 bases. The germline CDR1 and CDR2 sequences are SEHNR and FQNEAQ (reference sequence). The CDR3 extends over 13 amino acids.

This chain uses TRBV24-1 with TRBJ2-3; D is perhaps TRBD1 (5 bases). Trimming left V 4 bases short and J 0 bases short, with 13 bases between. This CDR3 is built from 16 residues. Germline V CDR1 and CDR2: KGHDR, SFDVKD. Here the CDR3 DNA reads TGTGCCACCAGTGAAGGGGCGTCCTATAGCACAGATACGCAGTATTTT. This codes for CATSEGASYSTDTQYF.

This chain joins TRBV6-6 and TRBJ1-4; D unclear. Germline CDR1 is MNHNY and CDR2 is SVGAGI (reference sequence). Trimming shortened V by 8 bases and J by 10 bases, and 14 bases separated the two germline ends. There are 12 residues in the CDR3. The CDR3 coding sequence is TGTGCCAGCGCCATCACGGTTGGAAAACTGTTTTTT. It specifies CASAITVGKLFF.

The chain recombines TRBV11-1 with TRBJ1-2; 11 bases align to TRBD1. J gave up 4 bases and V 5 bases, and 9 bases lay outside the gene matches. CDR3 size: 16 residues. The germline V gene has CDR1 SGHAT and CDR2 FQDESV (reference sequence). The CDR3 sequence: CASSDGQGAHSYGYTF. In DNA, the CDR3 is TGTGCCAGCAGCGACGGACAGGGGGCGCATAGCTATGGCTACACCTTC.

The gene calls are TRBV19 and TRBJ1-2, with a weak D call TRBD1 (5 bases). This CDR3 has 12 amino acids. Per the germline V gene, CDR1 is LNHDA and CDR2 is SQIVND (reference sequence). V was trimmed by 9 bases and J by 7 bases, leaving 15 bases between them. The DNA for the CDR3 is TGTGCCAGCCGACTCAGGGATGGTGGCTACACCTTC. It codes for CASRLRDGGYTF.

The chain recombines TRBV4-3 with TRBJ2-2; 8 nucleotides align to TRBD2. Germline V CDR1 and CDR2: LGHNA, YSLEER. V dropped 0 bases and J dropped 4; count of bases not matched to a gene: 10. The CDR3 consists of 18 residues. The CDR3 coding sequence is TGCGCCAGCAGCCAAGAGCTATTGGGGACTAGGGGCACCGGGGAGCTGTTTTTT. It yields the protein CASSQELLGTRGTGELFF.

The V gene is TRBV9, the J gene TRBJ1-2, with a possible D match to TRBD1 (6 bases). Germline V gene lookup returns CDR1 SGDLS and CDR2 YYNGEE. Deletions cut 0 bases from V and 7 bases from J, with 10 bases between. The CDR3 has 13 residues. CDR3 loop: CASSVGQGFGYTF. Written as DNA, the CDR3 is TGTGCCAGCAGCGTAGGGCAGGGGTTTGGCTACACCTTC.

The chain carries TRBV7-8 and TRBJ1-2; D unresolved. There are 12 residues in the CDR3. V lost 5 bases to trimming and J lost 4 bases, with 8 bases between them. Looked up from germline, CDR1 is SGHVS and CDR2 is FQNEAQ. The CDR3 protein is CASSPAGYGYTF. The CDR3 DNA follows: TGTGCCAGCAGCCCTGCTGGCTATGGCTACACCTTC.

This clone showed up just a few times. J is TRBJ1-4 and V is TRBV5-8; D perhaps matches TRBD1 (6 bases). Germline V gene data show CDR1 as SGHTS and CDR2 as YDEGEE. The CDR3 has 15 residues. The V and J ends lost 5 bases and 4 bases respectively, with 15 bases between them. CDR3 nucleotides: TGTGCCAGCAGTTTTGAGGCAGGGGTTAATGAAAAACTGTTTTTT. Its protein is CASSFEAGVNEKLFF.

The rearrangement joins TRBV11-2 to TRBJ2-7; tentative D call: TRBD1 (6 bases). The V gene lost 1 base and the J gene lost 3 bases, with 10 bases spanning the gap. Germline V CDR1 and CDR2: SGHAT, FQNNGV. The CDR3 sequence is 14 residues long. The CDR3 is CASSLGGQFYEQYF. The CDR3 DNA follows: TGTGCCAGCAGCTTAGGGGGGCAATTCTACGAGCAGTACTTC.

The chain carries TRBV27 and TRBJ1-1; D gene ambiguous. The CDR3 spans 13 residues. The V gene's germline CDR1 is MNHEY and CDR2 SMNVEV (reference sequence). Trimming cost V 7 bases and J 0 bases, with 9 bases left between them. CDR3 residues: CASKLGLNTEAFF. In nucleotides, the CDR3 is TGTGCCAGCAAATTGGGATTGAACACTGAAGCTTTCTTT.

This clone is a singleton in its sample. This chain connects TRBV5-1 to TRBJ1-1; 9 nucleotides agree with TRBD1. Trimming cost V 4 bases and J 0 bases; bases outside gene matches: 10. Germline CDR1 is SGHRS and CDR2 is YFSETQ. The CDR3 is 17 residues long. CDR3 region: CASSQRPGTGLNTEAFF. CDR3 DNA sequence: TGCGCCAGCAGCCAACGTCCCGGGACAGGGTTGAACACTGAAGCTTTCTTT. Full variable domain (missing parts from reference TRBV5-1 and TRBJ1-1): KAGVTQTPRYLIKTRGQQVTLSCSPISGHRSVSWYQQTPGQGLQFLFEYFSETQRNKGNFPGRFSGRQFSNSRSEMNVSTLELGDSALYLCASSQRPGTGLNTEAFFGQGTRLTVV.

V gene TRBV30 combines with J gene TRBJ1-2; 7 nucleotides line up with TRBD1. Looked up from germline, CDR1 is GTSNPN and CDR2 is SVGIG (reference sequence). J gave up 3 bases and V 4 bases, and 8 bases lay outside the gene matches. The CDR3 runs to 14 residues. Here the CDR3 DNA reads TGTGCCTGGAAATTCTCAGGGGGGGACTATGGCTACACCTTC. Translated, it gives CAWKFSGGDYGYTF.

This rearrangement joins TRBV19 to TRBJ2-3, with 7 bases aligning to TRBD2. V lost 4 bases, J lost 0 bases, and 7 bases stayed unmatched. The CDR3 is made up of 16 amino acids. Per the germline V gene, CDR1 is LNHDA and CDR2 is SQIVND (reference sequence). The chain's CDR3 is CASSTLAGVSTDTQYF. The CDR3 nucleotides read TGTGCCAGTAGTACTTTAGCGGGCGTTAGCACAGATACGCAGTATTTT.

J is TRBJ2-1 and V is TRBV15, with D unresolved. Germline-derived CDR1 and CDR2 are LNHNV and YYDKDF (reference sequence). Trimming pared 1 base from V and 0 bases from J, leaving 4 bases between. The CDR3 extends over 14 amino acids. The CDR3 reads CATSRAVSYNEQFF. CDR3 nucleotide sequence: TGTGCCACCAGCAGAGCCGTCTCCTACAATGAGCAGTTCTTC.

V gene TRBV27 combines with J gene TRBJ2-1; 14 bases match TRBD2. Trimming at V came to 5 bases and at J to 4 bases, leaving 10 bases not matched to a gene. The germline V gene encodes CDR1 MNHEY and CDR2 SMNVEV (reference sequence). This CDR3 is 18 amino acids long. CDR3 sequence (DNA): TGTGCCAGCAGTGACATTGGGACTAGCGGGAGCATATACAATGAGCAGTTCTTC. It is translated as CASSDIGTSGSIYNEQFF.

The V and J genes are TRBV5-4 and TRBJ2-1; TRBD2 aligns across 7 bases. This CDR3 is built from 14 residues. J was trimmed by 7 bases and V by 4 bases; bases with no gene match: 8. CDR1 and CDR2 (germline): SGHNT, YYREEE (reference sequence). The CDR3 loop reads CASSPHGGTNEQFF. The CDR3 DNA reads TGTGCCAGCAGCCCCCACGGGGGGACGAATGAGCAGTTCTTC.

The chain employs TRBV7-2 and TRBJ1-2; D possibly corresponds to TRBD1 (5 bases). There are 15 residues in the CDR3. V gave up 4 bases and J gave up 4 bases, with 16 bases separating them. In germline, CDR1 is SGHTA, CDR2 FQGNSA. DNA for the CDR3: TGTGCCAGCAGCTCCTCCAAGGGACGTACCTATGGCTACACCTTC. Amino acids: CASSSSKGRTYGYTF.

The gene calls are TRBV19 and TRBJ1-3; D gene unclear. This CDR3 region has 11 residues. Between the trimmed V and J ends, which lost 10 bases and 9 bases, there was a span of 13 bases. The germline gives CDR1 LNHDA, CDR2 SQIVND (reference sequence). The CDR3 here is CATLGFGTIYF. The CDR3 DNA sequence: TGTGCCACTCTGGGATTTGGCACCATATATTTT. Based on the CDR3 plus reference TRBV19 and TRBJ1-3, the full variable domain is DGGITQSPKYLFRKEGQNVTLSCEQNLNHDAMYWYRQDPGQGLRLIYYSQIVNDFQKGDIAEGYSVSREKKESFPLTVTSAQKNPTAFYLCATLGFGTIYFGEGSWLTVV.